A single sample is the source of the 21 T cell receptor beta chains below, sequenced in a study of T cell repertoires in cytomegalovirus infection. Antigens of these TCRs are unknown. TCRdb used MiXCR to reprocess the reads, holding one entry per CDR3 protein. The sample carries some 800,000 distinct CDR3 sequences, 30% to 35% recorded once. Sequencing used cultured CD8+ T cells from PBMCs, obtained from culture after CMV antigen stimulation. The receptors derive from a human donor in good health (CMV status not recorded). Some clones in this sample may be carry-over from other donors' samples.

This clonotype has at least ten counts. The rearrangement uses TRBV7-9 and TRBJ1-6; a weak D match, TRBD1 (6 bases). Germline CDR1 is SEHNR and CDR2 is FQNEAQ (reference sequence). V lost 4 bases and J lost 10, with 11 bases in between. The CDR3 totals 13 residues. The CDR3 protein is CASSSAGESPLHF. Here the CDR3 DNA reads TGTGCCAGCAGCTCCGCAGGGGAATCACCCCTCCACTTT.

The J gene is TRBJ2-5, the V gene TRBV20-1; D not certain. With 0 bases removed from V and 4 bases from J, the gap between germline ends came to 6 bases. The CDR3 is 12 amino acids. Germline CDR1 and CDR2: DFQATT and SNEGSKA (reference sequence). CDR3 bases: TGCAGTGCTAGAGAATCCGGAGAGACCCAGTACTTC. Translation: CSARESGETQYF.

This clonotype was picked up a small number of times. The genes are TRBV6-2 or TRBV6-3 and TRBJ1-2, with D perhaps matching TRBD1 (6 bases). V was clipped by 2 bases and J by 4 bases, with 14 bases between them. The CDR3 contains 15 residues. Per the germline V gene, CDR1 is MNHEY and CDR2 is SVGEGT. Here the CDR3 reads CASSYPDSGIYGYTF. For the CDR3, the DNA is TGTGCCAGCAGTTACCCGGACAGCGGCATCTATGGCTACACCTTC.

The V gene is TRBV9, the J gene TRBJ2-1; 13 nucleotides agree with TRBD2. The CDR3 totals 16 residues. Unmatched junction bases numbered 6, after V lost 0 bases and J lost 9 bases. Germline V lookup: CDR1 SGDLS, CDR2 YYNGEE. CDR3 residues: CASSVVRTSGGAEQFF. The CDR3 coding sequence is TGTGCCAGCAGCGTAGTTCGGACTAGCGGGGGAGCTGAGCAGTTCTTC.

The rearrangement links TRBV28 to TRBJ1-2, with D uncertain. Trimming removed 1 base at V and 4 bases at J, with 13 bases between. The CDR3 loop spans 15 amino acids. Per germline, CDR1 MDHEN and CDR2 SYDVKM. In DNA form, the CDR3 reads TGTGCCAGCAGTTTATTAACAGAAAAACCCTATGGCTACACCTTC. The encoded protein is CASSLLTEKPYGYTF.

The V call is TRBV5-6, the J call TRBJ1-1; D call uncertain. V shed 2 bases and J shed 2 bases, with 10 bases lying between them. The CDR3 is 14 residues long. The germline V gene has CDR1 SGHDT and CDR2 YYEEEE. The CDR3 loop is CASSFTRFNTEAFF. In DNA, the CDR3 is TGTGCCAGCAGCTTCACTCGGTTTAACACTGAAGCTTTCTTT.

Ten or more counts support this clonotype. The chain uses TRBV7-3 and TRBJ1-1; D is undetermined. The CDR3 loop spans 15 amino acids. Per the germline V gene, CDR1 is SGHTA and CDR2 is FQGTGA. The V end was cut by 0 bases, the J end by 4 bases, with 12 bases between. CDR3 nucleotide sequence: TGTGCCAGCAGCTTAACTGTAGTCGGCGTCACTGAAGCTTTCTTT. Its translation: CASSLTVVGVTEAFF.

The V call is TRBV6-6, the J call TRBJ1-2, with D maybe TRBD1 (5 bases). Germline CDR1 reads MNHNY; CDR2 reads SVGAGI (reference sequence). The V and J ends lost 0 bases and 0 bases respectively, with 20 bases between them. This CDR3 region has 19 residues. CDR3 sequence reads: CASSYSPDTFQLPNYGYTF. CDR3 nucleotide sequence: TGTGCCAGCAGTTACTCTCCGGACACGTTCCAACTACCTAACTATGGCTACACCTTC.

Here the CDR3 reads CASSQETGQNSYEQYF. The CDR3 nucleotides are TGCGCCAGCAGCCAAGAAACAGGGCAGAATTCCTACGAGCAGTACTTC. V gene TRBV4-1 combines with J gene TRBJ2-7, with D tentatively TRBD1 (6 bases). Germline V gives CDR1 MGHRA, CDR2 YSYEKL. The CDR3 is made up of 16 amino acids. V gave up 0 bases and J gave up 1 base, with 13 bases separating them.

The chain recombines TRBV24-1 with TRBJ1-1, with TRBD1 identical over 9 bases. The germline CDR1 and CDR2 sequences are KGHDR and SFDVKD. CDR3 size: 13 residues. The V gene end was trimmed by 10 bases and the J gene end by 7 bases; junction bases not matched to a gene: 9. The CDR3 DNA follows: TGTGCCACGCGCGACAGGGGGAGACTTGAAGCTTTCTTT. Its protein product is CATRDRGRLEAFF.

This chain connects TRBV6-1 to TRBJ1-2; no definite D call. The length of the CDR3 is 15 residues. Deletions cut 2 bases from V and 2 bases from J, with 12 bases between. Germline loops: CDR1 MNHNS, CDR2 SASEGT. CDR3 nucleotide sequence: TGTGCCAGCAGTGAACTGGACTTCTTCAACTATGGCTACACCTTC. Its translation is CASSELDFFNYGYTF.

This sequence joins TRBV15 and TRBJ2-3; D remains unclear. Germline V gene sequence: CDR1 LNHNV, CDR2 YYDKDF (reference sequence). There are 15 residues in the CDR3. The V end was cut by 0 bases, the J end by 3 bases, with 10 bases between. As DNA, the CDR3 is TGTGCCACCAGCAGAGATGGTGGGTGGACAGATACGCAGTATTTT. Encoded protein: CATSRDGGWTDTQYF.

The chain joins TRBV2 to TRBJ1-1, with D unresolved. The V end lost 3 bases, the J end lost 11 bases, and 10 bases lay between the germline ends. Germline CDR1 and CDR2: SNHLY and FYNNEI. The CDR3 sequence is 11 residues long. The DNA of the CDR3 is TGTGCCAGCAGTGATCGGAGGGCTGCTTTCTTT. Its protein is CASSDRRAAFF.

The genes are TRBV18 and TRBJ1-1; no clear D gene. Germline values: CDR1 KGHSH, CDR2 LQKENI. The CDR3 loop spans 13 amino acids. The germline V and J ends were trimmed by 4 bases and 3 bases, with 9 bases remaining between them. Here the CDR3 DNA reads TGTGCCAGCTCACTAGTGGAATACACTGAAGCTTTCTTT. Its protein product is CASSLVEYTEAFF.

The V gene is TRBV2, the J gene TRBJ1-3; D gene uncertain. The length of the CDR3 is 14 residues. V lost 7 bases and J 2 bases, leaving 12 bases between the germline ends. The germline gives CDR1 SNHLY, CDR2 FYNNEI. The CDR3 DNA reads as TGTGCCAGCACCTCTAGGAAGGCTGGAAACACCATATATTTT. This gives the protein CASTSRKAGNTIYF. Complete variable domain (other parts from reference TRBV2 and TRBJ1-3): EPEVTQTPSHQVTQMGQEVILRCVPISNHLYFYWYRQILGQKVEFLVSFYNNEISEKSEIFDDQFSVERPDGSNFTLKIRSTKLEDSAMYFCASTSRKAGNTIYFGEGSWLTVV.

CDR3 sequence reads: CASTQCVVQFF. DNA for the CDR3: TGTGCCAGCACTCAGTGTGTAGTGCAGTTCTTC. The chain carries TRBV6-1 and TRBJ2-1; D gene unclear. Looked up from germline, CDR1 is MNHNS and CDR2 is SASEGT. This CDR3 is built from 11 residues. V was trimmed by 7 bases and J by 12 bases, leaving 13 bases between them.

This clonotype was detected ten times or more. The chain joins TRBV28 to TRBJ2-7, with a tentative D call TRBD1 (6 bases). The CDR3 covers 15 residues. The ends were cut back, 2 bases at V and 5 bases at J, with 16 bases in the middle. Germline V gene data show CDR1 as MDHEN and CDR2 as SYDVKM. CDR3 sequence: CASSLRGKVPHEQYV. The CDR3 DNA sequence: TGTGCCAGCAGTTTAAGGGGGAAGGTCCCTCACGAGCAGTACGTC.

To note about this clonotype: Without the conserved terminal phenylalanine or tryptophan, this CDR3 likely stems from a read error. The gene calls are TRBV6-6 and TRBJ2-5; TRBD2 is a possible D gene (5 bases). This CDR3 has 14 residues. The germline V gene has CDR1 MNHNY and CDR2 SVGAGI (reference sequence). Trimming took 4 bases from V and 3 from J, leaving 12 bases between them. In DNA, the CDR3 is TGTGCCAGCAGTTTCTCGACTACCGAAGAGACCCAGTACGTC. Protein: CASSFSTTEETQYV.

In nucleotides, the CDR3 is TGTGCCAGCAGGGACATTACCTACGAGCAGTACTTC. It encodes CASRDITYEQYF. This rearrangement joins TRBV12-3 or TRBV12-4 to TRBJ2-7; D is perhaps TRBD1 (5 bases). The germline V and J ends were trimmed by 6 bases and 2 bases, with 8 bases remaining between them. The CDR3 is 12 amino acids.

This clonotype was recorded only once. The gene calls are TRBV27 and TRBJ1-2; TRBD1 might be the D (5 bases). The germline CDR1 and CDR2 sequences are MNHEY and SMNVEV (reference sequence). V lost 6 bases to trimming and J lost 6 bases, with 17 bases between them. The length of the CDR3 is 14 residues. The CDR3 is CASSPTVRGDGYTF. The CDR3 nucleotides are TGTGCCAGCAGCCCGACAGTCCGGGGGGATGGCTACACCTTC.

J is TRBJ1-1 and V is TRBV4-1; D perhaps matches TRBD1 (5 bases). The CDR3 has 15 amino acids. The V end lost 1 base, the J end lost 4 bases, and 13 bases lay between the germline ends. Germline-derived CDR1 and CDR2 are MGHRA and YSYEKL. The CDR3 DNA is TGCGCCAGCAGCCAAGTCATGGGGGGTATCACTGAAGCTTTCTTT. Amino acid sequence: CASSQVMGGITEAFF.